This TCR beta chain derives from a study of regulatory T cells in long-lasting Graves disease. Whole-study context: Persistent Graves' disease required over 5 years of antithyroid drugs and positive TSH receptor antibodies.

The time point: persistent/refractory GD, antithyroid drugs over 5 years with positive TRAb. Extracted RNA from PBMCs served as the source of the TCR library. Criteria from the American Thyroid Association guidelines were applied to diagnose Graves' disease. Trimming removed 6 bases from V and 0 bases from J, with 15 bases in between. Per the germline V gene, CDR1 is LNHDA and CDR2 is SQIVND (reference sequence). The CDR3 sequence is 17 residues long. The authors built TCR beta libraries using iRepertoire HTBI primers and Arm-PCR of CDR3 regions. TCRdb ran MiXCR on the multiplex PCR reads and lists one entry per CDR3 protein. Seen here are about 470,000 distinct CDR3 sequences, about 22% observed once, and the top ten hold approximately 6.4%. On this clonotype itself: What it binds is not known.

Study-wide results and limits: Reduced TCR diversity was observed in persistent Graves' patients versus newly diagnosed patients. Persistent patients shared 2,741 public clonotypes among themselves. Newly diagnosed patients shared fewer, at around 970.

The receptor was isolated from a female donor with Graves disease. V is TRBV19 and J is TRBJ2-6; D gene ambiguous. The material was peripheral blood mononuclear cells (PBMCs), obtained when the disease was refractory, from a patient treated with antithyroid drugs. CDR3 residues: CASSRARSFSGANVLTF. For the CDR3, the DNA is TGTGCCAGTAGCCGGGCTCGTTCCTTCTCTGGGGCCAACGTCCTGACTTTC.